Listed here are 7 T cell receptor beta chains from one sample, sequenced in a study of blood T cell repertoires in COVID-19 (dated by TCRdb to 2019 to 2021). Libraries came from the immunoSEQ multiplex PCR assay. In its TCRdb copy, this immuneACCESS table keeps in-frame sequences only and misses some clones. Where compared with another copy, unresolved V genes explain less than half of these, and the others have no known cause. The sample yields 70,000 to 95,000 clones; roughly 88% were counted once. The ten largest clones capture about a fifth of the sample. The sequenced sample was peripheral blood. The source of these receptors is a woman in her 50s with acute or convalescent COVID-19.

In this sample, this clone turned up a few times. The chain carries TRBV28 and TRBJ2-3; 8 bases are a match to TRBD1. Trimming cost V 5 bases and J 0 bases; bases outside gene matches: 13. This CDR3 region has 18 residues. Germline CDR1 MDHEN, CDR2 SYDVKM. In nucleotides, the CDR3 is TGTGCCAGCAGTCTCTCTCGGACAGGGCTTTCTAGCACAGATACGCAGTATTTT. Its translation: CASSLSRTGLSSTDTQYF.

V usage is TRBV24-1 and J usage is TRBJ1-5; possibly TRBD1 for D (6 bases). V was pared by 0 bases and J by 7 bases, with 9 bases between. The CDR3 is 14 amino acids. The V gene's germline CDR1 is KGHDR and CDR2 SFDVKD. CDR3 DNA sequence: TGTGCCACCAGTGATTTGTCAGGGGACCAGCCCCAGCATTTT. Amino acids: CATSDLSGDQPQHF.

This chain uses TRBV19 with TRBJ1-3, with D perhaps matching TRBD1 (5 bases). Trimming pared 11 bases from V and 0 bases from J, leaving 17 bases between. The CDR3 contains 15 residues. CDR1 is LNHDA, CDR2 SQIVND, per germline (reference sequence). The CDR3 here is CASGGVDHSGNTIYF. For the CDR3, the DNA is TGTGCCTCCGGAGGGGTGGACCACTCTGGAAACACCATATATTTT.

This clone was seen a few times. This chain joins TRBV6-5 and TRBJ1-5; possible D gene TRBD1, 5 bases. Looked up from germline, CDR1 is MNHEY and CDR2 is SVGAGI. This CDR3 has 14 amino acids. The V and J ends lost 8 bases and 6 bases respectively, with 17 bases between them. CDR3 sequence reads: CASQWIGVAQPQHF. The CDR3 DNA sequence: TGTGCCAGCCAGTGGATAGGGGTTGCTCAGCCCCAGCATTTT.

The chain carries TRBV5-1 and TRBJ2-3, with 8 bases that match TRBD2. Trimming removed 1 base from V and 2 bases from J; junction bases left unmatched: 6. Looked up from germline, CDR1 is SGHRS and CDR2 is YFSETQ. The CDR3 runs 16 residues. CDR3 protein: CASSLSSGSYTDTQYF. Here the CDR3 DNA reads TGCGCCAGCAGCTTGTCTAGCGGGTCTTACACAGATACGCAGTATTTT. The entire variable domain, with the rest obtained from reference TRBV5-1 and TRBJ2-3, is as follows: KAGVTQTPRYLIKTRGQQVTLSCSPISGHRSVSWYQQTPGQGLQFLFEYFSETQRNKGNFPGRFSGRQFSNSRSEMNVSTLELGDSALYLCASSLSSGSYTDTQYFGPGTRLTVL.

The rearrangement joins TRBV9 to TRBJ2-2; 7 bases are shared with TRBD2. The CDR3 loop spans 14 amino acids. In germline, CDR1 is SGDLS, CDR2 YYNGEE. Unmatched junction bases numbered 5, after V lost 5 bases and J lost 4 bases. The CDR3 DNA sequence: TGTGCCAGCAGGACTAGCTGGAGCACCGGGGAGCTGTTTTTT. This encodes CASRTSWSTGELFF. Combining the CDR3 with reference TRBV9 and TRBJ2-2 gives the whole variable domain DSGVTQTPKHLITATGQRVTLRCSPRSGDLSVYWYQQSLDQGLQFLIQYYNGEERAKGNILERFSAQQFPDLHSELNLSSLELGDSALYFCASRTSWSTGELFFGEGSRLTVL.

The rearrangement joins TRBV27 to TRBJ1-2, with D possibly TRBD1 on 5 matching bases. There are 13 residues in the CDR3. Per the germline V gene, CDR1 is MNHEY and CDR2 is SMNVEV (reference sequence). Trimming removed 4 bases from V and 2 bases from J, with 8 bases in between. CDR3 nucleotide sequence: TGTGCCAGCAGTTCGACAGTCAACTATGGCTACACCTTC. Its translation is CASSSTVNYGYTF.